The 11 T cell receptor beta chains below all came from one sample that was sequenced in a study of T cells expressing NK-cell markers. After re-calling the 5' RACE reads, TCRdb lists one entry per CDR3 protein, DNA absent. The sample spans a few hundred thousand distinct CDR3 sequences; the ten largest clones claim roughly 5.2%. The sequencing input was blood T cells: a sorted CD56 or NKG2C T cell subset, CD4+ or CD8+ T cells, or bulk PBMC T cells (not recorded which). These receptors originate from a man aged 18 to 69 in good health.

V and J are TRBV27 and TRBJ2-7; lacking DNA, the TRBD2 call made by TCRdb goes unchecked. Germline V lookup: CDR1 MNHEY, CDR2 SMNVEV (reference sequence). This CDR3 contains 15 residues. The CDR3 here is CASSFVAGSSYEQYF.

The CDR3 loop reads CASSPRGGLYTDNQPQHF. The genes are TRBV18 and TRBJ1-5. The CDR3 runs 18 residues. From germline, CDR1 is KGHSH and CDR2 LQKENI.

The CDR3 protein is CASSKESHGGESKNIQYF. The chain is built from TRBV21-1 and TRBJ2-4; there is no DNA to check the TCRdb D call of TRBD1. TRBV21-1 is a pseudogene. The CDR3 runs to 18 residues.

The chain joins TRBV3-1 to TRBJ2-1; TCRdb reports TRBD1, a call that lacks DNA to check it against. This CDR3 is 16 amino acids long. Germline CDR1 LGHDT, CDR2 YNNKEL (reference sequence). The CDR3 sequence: CASSQGHRVSYNEQFF.

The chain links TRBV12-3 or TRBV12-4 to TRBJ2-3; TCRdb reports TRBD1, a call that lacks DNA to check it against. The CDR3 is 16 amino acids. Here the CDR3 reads CASFTKALASTDTQYF.

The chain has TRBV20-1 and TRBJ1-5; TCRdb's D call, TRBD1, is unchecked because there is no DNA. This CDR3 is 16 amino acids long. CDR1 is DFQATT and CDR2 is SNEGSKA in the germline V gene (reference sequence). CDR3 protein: CSARGQGAYSNQPQHF.

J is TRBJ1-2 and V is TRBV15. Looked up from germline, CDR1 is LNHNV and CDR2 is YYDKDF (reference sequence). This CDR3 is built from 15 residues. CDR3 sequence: CATSRGGGRNYGYTF.

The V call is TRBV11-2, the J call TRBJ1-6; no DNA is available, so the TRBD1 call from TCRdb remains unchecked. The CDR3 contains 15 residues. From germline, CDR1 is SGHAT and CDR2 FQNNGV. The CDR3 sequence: CASSPRTEYNSPLHF.

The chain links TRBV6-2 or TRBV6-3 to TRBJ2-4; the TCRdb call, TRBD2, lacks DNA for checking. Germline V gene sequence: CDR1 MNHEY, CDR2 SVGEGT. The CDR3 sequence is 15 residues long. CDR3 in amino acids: CASSYMEGFVNIQYF.

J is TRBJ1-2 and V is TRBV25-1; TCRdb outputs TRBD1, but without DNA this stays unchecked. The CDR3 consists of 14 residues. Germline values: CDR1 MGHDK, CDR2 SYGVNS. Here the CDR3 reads CASSERTGSYGYTF.

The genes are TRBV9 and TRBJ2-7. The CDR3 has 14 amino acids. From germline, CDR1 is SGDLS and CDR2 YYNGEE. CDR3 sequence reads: CASSVGHSVYEQYF.